This T cell receptor beta chain was profiled in a study of cytomegalovirus exposure and HLA in healthy donors. Germline assignment: CDR1 SGHTA and CDR2 FQGTGA. V lost 5 bases and J lost 5; bases outside the gene matches: 8. The CDR3 sequence is 16 residues long. PCR amplification relied on 60 Vbeta primers (plus 13 Jbeta primers). Sequencing used immunoSEQ multiplex PCR; TCRdb keeps in-frame clones, though not all of them. The sample yields approximately 220,000 clones, approximately 80% seen once. This TCR was recovered from a boy younger than 10 in good health and CMV-seronegative. Sequencing was carried out using PBMCs. The chain is built from TRBV7-3 and TRBJ2-3; 12 positions agree with TRBD2. The CDR3: CASSPDLAGGIDTQYF. The CDR3 DNA reads TGTGCCAGCAGCCCGGACCTAGCGGGGGGGATAGATACGCAGTATTTT.